The T cell receptor (beta chain) under discussion was sequenced for a study of regulatory T cells in long-lasting Graves disease. Whole-study results and caveats: The study found lower TCR diversity in persistent Graves' patients than in newly diagnosed ones. The persistent group shared fewer than 3,500 public clonotypes, more than the approximately 890 shared by new patients. Newly diagnosed disease favored TRBV20-1 and TRBJ2-1 over persistent disease.

This clonotype was counted at least ten times. Its antigen is not identified. Trimming cost V 5 bases and J 3 bases; bases outside gene matches: 1. This CDR3 has 13 residues. Germline V lookup: CDR1 DFQATT, CDR2 SNEGSKA (reference sequence). Time point defined: newly diagnosed GD, antithyroid drugs for less than 3 months. RNA extracted from PBMCs served as the sequencing template. With iRepertoire HTBI primers and Arm-PCR of CDR3 regions, TCR beta libraries were built. TCRdb analysed the multiplex PCR reads with MiXCR anew, one entry per CDR3 protein. The repertoire consists of some 250,000 distinct CDR3 sequences, with just over 20% occurring once and the leading ten covering around 14%.

The sequence was collected from a female donor with Graves disease. The chain has TRBV20-1 and TRBJ2-2; 9 nucleotides agree with TRBD1. Sample: peripheral blood mononuclear cells (PBMCs), taken at new diagnosis, from a patient treated with antithyroid drugs. This CDR3 is CSAGTGHTGELFF. CDR3 DNA: TGCAGTGCTGGGACAGGGCACACCGGGGAGCTGTTTTTT.